The 10 T cell receptor beta chains in this list originate from one sample, sequenced in a study of cytomegalovirus exposure and HLA in healthy donors. Data came from immunoSEQ multiplex PCR; TCRdb stores just in-frame clones and leaves some out. The sample has about 270,000 clones; around 86% are singletons. What was sequenced was PBMCs. The source of these receptors is a woman aged 18-29 years in good health and CMV-seronegative.

The chain recombines TRBV10-2 with TRBJ2-3, with D tentatively TRBD1 (6 bases). CDR3 size: 12 residues. Trimming left V 3 bases short and J 7 bases short, with 8 bases between. The germline V gene encodes CDR1 WSHSY and CDR2 SAAADI. The CDR3 protein is CASSEGGYTQYF. DNA for the CDR3: TGCGCCAGCAGTGAAGGGGGATATACGCAGTATTTT.

The chain recombines TRBV4-1 with TRBJ1-5; 7 bases agree with TRBD1. CDR1 is MGHRA, CDR2 YSYEKL, per germline. The CDR3 extends over 15 amino acids. J lost 0 bases, V lost 5 bases, and 4 bases had no gene match. CDR3 sequence (DNA): TGCGCCAGCAGCACGACAGGGAATAGCAATCAGCCCCAGCATTTT. Translating it yields CASSTTGNSNQPQHF.

This clone was picked up a small number of times. The V gene is TRBV4-3, the J gene TRBJ1-6; D might be TRBD1 (6 bases). Trimming pared 1 base from V and 10 bases from J, leaving 14 bases between. Germline V gene sequence: CDR1 LGHNA, CDR2 YSLEER. CDR3 length: 15 residues. The CDR3 loop reads CASSQAGRGESPLHF. The DNA for the CDR3 is TGCGCCAGCAGCCAAGCCGGCAGGGGTGAATCACCCCTCCACTTT.

V usage is TRBV6-1 and J usage is TRBJ2-1; D gene uncertain. Germline V lookup: CDR1 MNHNS, CDR2 SASEGT. The CDR3 loop spans 13 amino acids. Trimming removed 0 bases at V and 3 bases at J, with 3 bases between. CDR3 sequence reads: CASSEAFYNEQFF. DNA of the CDR3: TGTGCCAGCAGTGAAGCCTTCTACAATGAGCAGTTCTTC.

V gene TRBV11-2 combines with J gene TRBJ2-6, with D possibly being TRBD1 (5 bases). The V gene's germline CDR1 is SGHAT and CDR2 FQNNGV. The CDR3 runs 15 residues. With 4 bases removed from V and 4 bases from J, the gap between germline ends came to 11 bases. As DNA, the CDR3 is TGTGCCAGCAGCTCCCAGGGCGGAGGGGCCAACGTCCTGACTTTC. Translation: CASSSQGGGANVLTF.

As DNA, the CDR3 is TGTGCCAGCAGCTTTTGGGGAGAGGCTTTCTTT. This translates into CASSFWGEAFF. The chain links TRBV5-6 to TRBJ1-1; D is unresolved. The germline V gene has CDR1 SGHDT and CDR2 YYEEEE. Trimming took 2 bases from V and 11 from J, leaving 10 bases between them. The CDR3 has 11 residues. The whole variable domain, filled in from reference TRBV5-6 and TRBJ1-1, reads DAGVTQSPTHLIKTRGQQVTLRCSPKSGHDTVSWYQQALGQGPQFIFQYYEEEERQRGNFPDRFSGHQFPNYSSELNVNALLLGDSALYLCASSFWGEAFFGQGTRLTVV.

This rearrangement joins TRBV5-1 to TRBJ1-1; no reliable D call. The V gene lost 2 bases and the J gene lost 1 base, with 9 bases spanning the gap. This CDR3 comprises 14 residues. Germline V CDR1 and CDR2: SGHRS, YFSETQ. Here the CDR3 reads CASSFNSQNTEAFF. The CDR3 DNA sequence: TGCGCCAGCAGCTTCAATTCACAGAACACTGAAGCTTTCTTT. Variable domain in full (rest from reference TRBV5-1 and TRBJ1-1): KAGVTQTPRYLIKTRGQQVTLSCSPISGHRSVSWYQQTPGQGLQFLFEYFSETQRNKGNFPGRFSGRQFSNSRSEMNVSTLELGDSALYLCASSFNSQNTEAFFGQGTRLTVV.

The chain has TRBV7-3 and TRBJ2-3, with 9 bases fitting TRBD2. J lost 5 bases, V lost 0 bases, and 9 bases had no gene match. This CDR3 spans 17 amino acids. Per the germline V gene, CDR1 is SGHTA and CDR2 is FQGTGA. The DNA of the CDR3 is TGTGCCAGCAGCTTAACCCTAGCGGGGCGTCTGGGAGATACGCAGTATTTT. Translation: CASSLTLAGRLGDTQYF.

This clone was seen only once. J is TRBJ1-1 and V is TRBV9, with 10 bases fitting TRBD1. V lost 3 bases to trimming and J lost 5 bases; unmatched junction nucleotides: 7. The germline CDR1 and CDR2 sequences are SGDLS and YYNGEE. The CDR3 consists of 15 residues. CDR3 loop: CASSAGGQGGTEAFF. In DNA form, the CDR3 reads TGTGCCAGCAGCGCGGGAGGACAGGGGGGAACTGAAGCTTTCTTT. Drawing the rest from reference TRBV9 and TRBJ1-1, the complete variable domain is DSGVTQTPKHLITATGQRVTLRCSPRSGDLSVYWYQQSLDQGLQFLIQYYNGEERAKGNILERFSAQQFPDLHSELNLSSLELGDSALYFCASSAGGQGGTEAFFGQGTRLTVV.

At least ten counts were recorded for this clone. This chain links TRBV6-5 with TRBJ1-6, with 7 bases fitting TRBD1. Germline assignment: CDR1 MNHEY and CDR2 SVGAGI. Trimming cost V 5 bases and J 3 bases; bases outside gene matches: 4. The CDR3 extends over 15 amino acids. CDR3 sequence reads: CASSRRGNYNSPLHF. The CDR3 DNA is TGTGCCAGCAGTCGCAGGGGGAACTATAATTCACCCCTCCACTTT.